These 8 T cell receptor beta chains were all obtained from the same sample, sequenced in a study of T cell clonotyping in hematopoietic cell transplantation. Sequencing used immunoSEQ multiplex PCR; TCRdb keeps in-frame clones, though not all of them. The data show about 2,600 clones, around 72% seen once. The material was peripheral blood mononuclear cells, obtained 180 days after allogeneic stem cell transplant. These receptors were obtained from a male patient aged 55-69 years who had an allogeneic stem cell transplant, so T cells may come from the graft donor. Some clones in this sample may be carry-over from other donors' samples.

A few counts support this clone. The chain joins TRBV11-2 to TRBJ2-3; 7 nucleotides match TRBD2. V was pared by 3 bases and J by 2 bases, with 5 bases of the junction left unmatched. This CDR3 contains 15 residues. Germline V lookup: CDR1 SGHAT, CDR2 FQNNGV. Here the CDR3 DNA reads TGTGCCAGCAGCTTCTCGAGCGGGGCCACAGATACGCAGTATTTT. This sequence encodes CASSFSSGATDTQYF.

This clone was recorded only once. The V call is TRBV30, the J call TRBJ2-5, with 12 bases fitting TRBD1. The CDR3 extends over 15 amino acids. With V trimmed by 5 bases and J by 4 bases, 8 bases remained unmatched. CDR1 and CDR2 from the germline V gene are GTSNPN and SVGIG (reference sequence). CDR3 in DNA: TGTGCCTGGGGTCGAGGGACAGGGGGCTCAGAGACCCAGTACTTC. Residues: CAWGRGTGGSETQYF. Combining the CDR3 with reference TRBV30 and TRBJ2-5 gives the whole variable domain SQTIHQWPATLVQPVGSPLSLECTVEGTSNPNLYWYRQAAGRGLQLLFYSVGIGQISSEVPQNLSASRPQDRQFILSSKKLLLSDSGFYLCAWGRGTGGSETQYFGPGTRLLVL.

This clone has a single count. This chain links TRBV29-1 with TRBJ2-1; D is tentatively TRBD1 or TRBD2 (5 bases each). V gave up 5 bases and J gave up 3 bases, with 14 bases separating them. This CDR3 is 14 amino acids long. Per the germline V gene, CDR1 is SQVTM and CDR2 is ANQGSEA. Written as DNA, the CDR3 is TGCAGCGTTTCACCGGGACGGTACTACAATGAGCAGTTCTTC. It encodes CSVSPGRYYNEQFF.

CDR3 sequence (DNA): TGTGCCAGCAGCGACGAATACAATGAGCAGTTCTTC. It yields the protein CASSDEYNEQFF. J is TRBJ2-1 and V is TRBV6-5, with D unresolved. CDR1 and CDR2 from the germline V gene are MNHEY and SVGAGI. The CDR3 runs to 12 residues. V lost 6 bases and J 4 bases, leaving 7 bases between the germline ends.

The J gene is TRBJ2-3, the V gene TRBV27; unclear D gene. The CDR3 extends over 11 amino acids. Germline CDR1 MNHEY, CDR2 SMNVEV (reference sequence). The ends were cut back, 6 bases at V and 6 bases at J, with 7 bases in the middle. The chain's CDR3 is CASSLGDTQYF. CDR3 nucleotide sequence: TGTGCCAGCAGCCTCGGGGATACGCAGTATTTT.

V and J are TRBV13 and TRBJ1-5, with a tentative D call TRBD1 (5 bases). Trimming removed 0 bases from V and 6 bases from J, with 12 bases in between. The length of the CDR3 is 15 residues. Germline V gene lookup returns CDR1 PRHDT and CDR2 FYEKMQ (reference sequence). CDR3 nucleotide sequence: TGTGCCAGCAGCTTAGGCCGGGGGAGAGGTCAGCCCCAGCATTTT. Translating it yields CASSLGRGRGQPQHF.

CDR3 in amino acids: CASSSNTGEQYF. The DNA for the CDR3 is TGTGCCAGCAGCTCGAACACGGGCGAGCAGTACTTC. The chain recombines TRBV7-8 with TRBJ2-7, with unresolved D. This CDR3 spans 12 amino acids. V was cut by 4 bases and J by 6 bases, with 10 bases left in between. CDR1 and CDR2 (germline): SGHVS, FQNEAQ.

The sample holds a few counts of this clone. The chain has TRBV19 and TRBJ2-1; perhaps D is TRBD1 or TRBD2 (9 bases each). Germline V CDR1 and CDR2: LNHDA, SQIVND (reference sequence). V shed 6 bases and J shed 8 bases, with 20 bases lying between them. The CDR3 is 15 residues long. This CDR3 reads CASSNLAGQGDEQFF. The CDR3, as DNA: TGTGCCAGTAGCAACCTAGCGGGACAGGGAGATGAGCAGTTCTTC.